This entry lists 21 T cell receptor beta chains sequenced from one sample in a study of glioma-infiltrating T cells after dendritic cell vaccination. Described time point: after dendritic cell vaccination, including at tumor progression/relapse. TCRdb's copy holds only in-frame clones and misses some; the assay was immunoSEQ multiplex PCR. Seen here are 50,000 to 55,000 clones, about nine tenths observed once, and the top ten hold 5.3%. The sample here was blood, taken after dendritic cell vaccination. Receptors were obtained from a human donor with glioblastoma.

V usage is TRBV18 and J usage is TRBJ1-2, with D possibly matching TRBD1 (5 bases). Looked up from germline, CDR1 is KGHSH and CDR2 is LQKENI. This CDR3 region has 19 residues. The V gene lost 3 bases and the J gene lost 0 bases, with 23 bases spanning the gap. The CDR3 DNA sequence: TGTGCCAGCTCACCCAATTCACCCCAGTTTCCAGGGCCTAACTATGGCTACACCTTC. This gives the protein CASSPNSPQFPGPNYGYTF.

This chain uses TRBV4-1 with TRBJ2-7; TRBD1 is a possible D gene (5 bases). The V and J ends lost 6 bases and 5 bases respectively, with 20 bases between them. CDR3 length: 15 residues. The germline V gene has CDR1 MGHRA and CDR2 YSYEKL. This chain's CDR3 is CASSIVGRVDHEQYF. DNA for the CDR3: TGCGCCAGCAGTATAGTTGGCAGGGTTGATCACGAGCAGTACTTC.

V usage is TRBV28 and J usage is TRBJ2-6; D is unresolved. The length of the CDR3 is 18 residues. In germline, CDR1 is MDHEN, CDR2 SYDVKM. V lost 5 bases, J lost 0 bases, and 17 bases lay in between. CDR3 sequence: CASSPRSVSTSGANVLTF. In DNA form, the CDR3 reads TGTGCCAGCAGTCCTCGGTCGGTGTCTACCTCTGGGGCCAACGTCCTGACTTTC.

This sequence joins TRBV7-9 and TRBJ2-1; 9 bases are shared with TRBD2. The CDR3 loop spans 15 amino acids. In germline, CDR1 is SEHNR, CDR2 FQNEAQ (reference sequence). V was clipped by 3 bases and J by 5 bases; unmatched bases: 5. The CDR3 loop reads CASSLVSGRNNEQFF. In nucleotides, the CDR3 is TGTGCCAGCAGCTTGGTTAGCGGGAGAAACAATGAGCAGTTCTTC.

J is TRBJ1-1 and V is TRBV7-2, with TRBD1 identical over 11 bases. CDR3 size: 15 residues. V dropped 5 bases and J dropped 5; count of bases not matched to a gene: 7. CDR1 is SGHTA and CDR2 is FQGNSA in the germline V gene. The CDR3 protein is CASSLFGQGATEAFF. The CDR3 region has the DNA TGTGCCAGCAGCCTCTTTGGACAGGGGGCAACTGAAGCTTTCTTT.

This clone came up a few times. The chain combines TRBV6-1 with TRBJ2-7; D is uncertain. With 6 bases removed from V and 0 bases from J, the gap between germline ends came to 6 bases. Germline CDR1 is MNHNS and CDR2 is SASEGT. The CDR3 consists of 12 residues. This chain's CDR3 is CASRVSSYEQYF. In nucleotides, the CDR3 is TGTGCCAGCAGGGTGAGCTCCTACGAGCAGTACTTC.

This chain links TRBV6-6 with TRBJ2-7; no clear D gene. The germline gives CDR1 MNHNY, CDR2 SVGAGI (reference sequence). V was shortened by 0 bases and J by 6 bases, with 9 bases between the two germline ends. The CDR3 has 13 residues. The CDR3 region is CASSYSSFGEQYF. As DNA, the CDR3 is TGTGCCAGCAGTTACTCCTCCTTCGGCGAGCAGTACTTC.

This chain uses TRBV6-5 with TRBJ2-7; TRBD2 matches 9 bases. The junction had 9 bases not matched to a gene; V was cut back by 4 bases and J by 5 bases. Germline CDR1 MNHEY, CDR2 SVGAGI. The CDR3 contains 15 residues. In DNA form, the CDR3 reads TGTGCCAGCAGTTTTATAGCGGGAGAGCAGAACGAGCAGTACTTC. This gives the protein CASSFIAGEQNEQYF.

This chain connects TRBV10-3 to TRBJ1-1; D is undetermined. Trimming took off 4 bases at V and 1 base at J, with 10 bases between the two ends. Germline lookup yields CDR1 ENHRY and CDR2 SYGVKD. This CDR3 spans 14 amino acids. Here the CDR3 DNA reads TGTGCCATCAGTGGGGTTGCGGCGAACACTGAAGCTTTCTTT. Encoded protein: CAISGVAANTEAFF.

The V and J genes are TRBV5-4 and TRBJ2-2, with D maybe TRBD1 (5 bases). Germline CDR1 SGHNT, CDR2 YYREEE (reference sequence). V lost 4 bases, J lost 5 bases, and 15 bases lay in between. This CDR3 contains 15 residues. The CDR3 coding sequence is TGTGCCAGCAGCCAGGGCCGTCAGGGAACCGGGGAGCTGTTTTTT. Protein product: CASSQGRQGTGELFF. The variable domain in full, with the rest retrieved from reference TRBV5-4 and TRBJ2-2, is ETGVTQSPTHLIKTRGQQVTLRCSSQSGHNTVSWYQQALGQGPQFIFQYYREEENGRGNFPPRFSGLQFPNYSSELNVNALELDDSALYLCASSQGRQGTGELFFGEGSRLTVL.

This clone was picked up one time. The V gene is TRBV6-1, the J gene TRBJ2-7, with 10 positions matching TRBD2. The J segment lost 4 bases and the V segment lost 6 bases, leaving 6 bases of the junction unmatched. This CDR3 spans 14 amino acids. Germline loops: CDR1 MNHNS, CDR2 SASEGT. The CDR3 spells CASSLAGAFYEQYF. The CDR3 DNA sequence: TGTGCCAGCAGCCTAGCGGGAGCCTTTTACGAGCAGTACTTC.

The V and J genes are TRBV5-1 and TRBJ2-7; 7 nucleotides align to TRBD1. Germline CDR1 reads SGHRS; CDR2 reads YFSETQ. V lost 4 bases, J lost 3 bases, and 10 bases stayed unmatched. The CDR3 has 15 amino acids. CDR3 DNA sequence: TGCGCCAGCAGCCCAATCCACCAGGGGGACTACGAGCAGTACTTC. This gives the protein CASSPIHQGDYEQYF.

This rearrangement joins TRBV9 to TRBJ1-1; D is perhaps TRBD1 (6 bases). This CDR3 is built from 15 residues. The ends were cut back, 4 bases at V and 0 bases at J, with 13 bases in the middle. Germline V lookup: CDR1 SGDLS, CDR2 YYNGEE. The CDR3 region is CASSLQGNMNTEAFF. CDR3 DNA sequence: TGTGCCAGCAGCTTACAGGGAAACATGAACACTGAAGCTTTCTTT.

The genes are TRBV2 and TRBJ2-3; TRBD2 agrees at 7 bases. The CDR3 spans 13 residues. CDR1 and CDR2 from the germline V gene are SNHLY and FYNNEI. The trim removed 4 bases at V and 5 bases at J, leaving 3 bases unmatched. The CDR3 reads CASSVIAGDTQYF. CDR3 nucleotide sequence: TGTGCCAGCAGTGTGATAGCGGGAGATACGCAGTATTTT.

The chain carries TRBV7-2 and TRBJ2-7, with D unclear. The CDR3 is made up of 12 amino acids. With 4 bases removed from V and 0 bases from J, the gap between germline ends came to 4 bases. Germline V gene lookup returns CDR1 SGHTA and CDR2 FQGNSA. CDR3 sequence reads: CASSSSSYEQYF. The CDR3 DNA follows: TGTGCCAGCAGCTCCAGCTCCTACGAGCAGTACTTC.

The chain's CDR3 is CASSPYWTGVYEQYF. The DNA of the CDR3 is TGCGCCAGCAGCCCATACTGGACAGGGGTCTACGAGCAGTACTTC. This sequence joins TRBV4-1 and TRBJ2-7; 9 bases match TRBD1. The CDR3 sequence is 15 residues long. Germline-derived CDR1 and CDR2 are MGHRA and YSYEKL. With V trimmed by 4 bases and J by 3 bases, 7 bases remained unmatched.

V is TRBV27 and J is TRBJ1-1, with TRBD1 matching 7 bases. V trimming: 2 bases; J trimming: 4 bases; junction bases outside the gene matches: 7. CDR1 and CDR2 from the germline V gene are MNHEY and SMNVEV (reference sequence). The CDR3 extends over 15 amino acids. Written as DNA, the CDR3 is TGTGCCAGCAGTTTACAGGGGGTGGGGGGCACTGAAGCTTTCTTT. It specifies CASSLQGVGGTEAFF.

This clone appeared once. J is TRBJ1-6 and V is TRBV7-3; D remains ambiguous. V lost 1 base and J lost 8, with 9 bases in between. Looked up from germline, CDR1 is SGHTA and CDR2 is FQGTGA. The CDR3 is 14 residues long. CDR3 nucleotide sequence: TGTGCCAGCAGCTTAAAGCGGGCGGATTCACCCCTCCACTTT. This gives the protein CASSLKRADSPLHF.

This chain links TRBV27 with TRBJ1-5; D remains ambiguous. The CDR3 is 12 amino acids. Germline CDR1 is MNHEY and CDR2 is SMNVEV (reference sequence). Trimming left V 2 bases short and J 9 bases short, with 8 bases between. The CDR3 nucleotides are TGTGCCAGCAGTTTAATAGGGAGGCCCCAGCATTTT. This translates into CASSLIGRPQHF.

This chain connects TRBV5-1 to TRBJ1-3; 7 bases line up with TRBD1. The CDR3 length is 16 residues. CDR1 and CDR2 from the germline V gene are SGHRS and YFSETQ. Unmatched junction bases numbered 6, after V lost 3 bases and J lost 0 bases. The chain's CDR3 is CASSSGTVNSGNTIYF. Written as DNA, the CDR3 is TGCGCCAGCAGCTCCGGGACAGTAAACTCTGGAAACACCATATATTTT.

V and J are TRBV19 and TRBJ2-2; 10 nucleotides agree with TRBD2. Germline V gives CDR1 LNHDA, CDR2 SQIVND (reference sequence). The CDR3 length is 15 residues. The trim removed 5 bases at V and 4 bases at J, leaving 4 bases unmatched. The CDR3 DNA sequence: TGTGCCAGTAGTTCGGGACTAGCGAGCACCGGGGAGCTGTTTTTT. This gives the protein CASSSGLASTGELFF.